Each of the 27 T cell receptor beta chains below was sequenced from the same sample in a study of early T cells in non-severe SARS-CoV-2 infection. TCRdb itself ran the 5' RACE reads through MiXCR, one entry per CDR3 protein. This table has some 20,000 distinct CDR3 sequences, more than 4.5% appearing once. The specimen was whole blood. These TCRs come from an adult who was a healthcare worker with PCR-confirmed SARS-CoV-2 infection or an uninfected control (not recorded which).

By share, this clonotype counts as medium-sized. This chain uses TRBV20-1 with TRBJ2-5, with a tentative D call TRBD2 (5 bases). V was shortened by 0 bases and J by 1 base, with 9 bases between the two germline ends. There are 14 residues in the CDR3. Germline V gene lookup returns CDR1 DFQATT and CDR2 SNEGSKA (reference sequence). The CDR3 spells CSAREGGSQETQYF. The CDR3 DNA follows: TGCAGTGCTAGAGAAGGTGGGAGCCAAGAGACCCAGTACTTC.

At least ten counts were recorded for this clonotype. The V and J genes are TRBV7-6 and TRBJ2-3; 13 bases line up with TRBD2. J was trimmed by 4 bases and V by 4 bases; bases with no gene match: 2. Per germline, CDR1 SGHVS and CDR2 FNYEAQ. This CDR3 has 15 amino acids. The CDR3 DNA follows: TGTGCCAGCAGCTCGGGACTAGCGGGACCAGATACGCAGTATTTT. Its translation: CASSSGLAGPDTQYF.

This clonotype turned up a few times. V is TRBV12-3 or TRBV12-4 and J is TRBJ2-7; a possible D gene is TRBD2 (6 bases). The CDR3 runs to 14 residues. Trimming took 6 bases from V and 0 from J, leaving 12 bases between them. The CDR3 DNA follows: TGTGCCAGCAGCACGGACGGGAGCTCCTACGAGCAGTACTTC. It yields the protein CASSTDGSSYEQYF.

This clonotype was counted between two and nine times. Written as DNA, the CDR3 is TGTGCCAGCAGCCAAGGATGGAGACAGCCAGTCCAAGAGACCCAGTACTTC. Its protein is CASSQGWRQPVQETQYF. The rearrangement links TRBV14 to TRBJ2-5; D perhaps matches TRBD1 (5 bases). V was shortened by 1 base and J by 1 base, with 16 bases between the two germline ends. CDR1 and CDR2 from the germline V gene are SGHDN and FVKESK. This CDR3 has 17 residues. Full variable domain (rest looked up from reference TRBV14 and TRBJ2-5): EAGVTQFPSHSVIEKGQTVTLRCDPISGHDNLYWYRRVMGKEIKFLLHFVKESKQDESGMPNNRFLAERTGGTYSTLKVQPAELEDSGVYFCASSQGWRQPVQETQYFGPGTRLLVL.

This clonotype was picked up a small number of times. The chain couples TRBV13 to TRBJ2-1; possible D gene TRBD1, 6 bases. This CDR3 has 14 amino acids. Germline CDR1 and CDR2: PRHDT and FYEKMQ (reference sequence). Deletions cut 0 bases from V and 4 bases from J, with 7 bases between. The CDR3: CASSLGTGYNEQFF. The CDR3 DNA reads TGTGCCAGCAGCTTAGGGACAGGTTACAATGAGCAGTTCTTC.

This clonotype is medium-sized (0.01 to 0.1%). The genes are TRBV7-6 and TRBJ2-2; the D gene is possibly TRBD1 (5 bases). Germline CDR1 and CDR2: SGHVS and FNYEAQ. The CDR3 has 12 residues. Trimming took 6 bases from V and 7 from J, leaving 9 bases between them. The CDR3 region is CASSTRGGELFF. The DNA of the CDR3 is TGTGCCAGCAGTACAAGGGGCGGGGAGCTGTTTTTT.

There are many counts of this clonotype. The chain couples TRBV7-2 to TRBJ1-2; 8 nucleotides align to TRBD1. CDR1 and CDR2 (germline): SGHTA, FQGNSA. The J segment lost 8 bases and the V segment lost 7 bases, leaving 9 bases of the junction unmatched. The CDR3 contains 13 residues. CDR3 DNA sequence: TGTGCCAGCACCCCTCAGGGGGCATTAGGCTACACCTTC. It specifies CASTPQGALGYTF.

This clonotype showed up many times. The chain is built from TRBV24-1 and TRBJ2-3; D might be TRBD1 (6 bases). Germline assignment: CDR1 KGHDR and CDR2 SFDVKD. The V and J ends lost 4 bases and 7 bases respectively, with 20 bases between them. CDR3 length: 16 amino acids. The CDR3 loop is CATSDPGRKGGYTQYF. CDR3 DNA: TGTGCCACCAGTGACCCAGGACGAAAAGGGGGATATACGCAGTATTTT.

This clonotype has just a few counts. The chain has TRBV10-2 and TRBJ1-2; tentatively, D is TRBD1 (5 bases). The CDR3 spans 15 residues. Germline V CDR1 and CDR2: WSHSY, SAAADI. The V gene lost 2 bases and the J gene lost 4 bases, with 14 bases spanning the gap. The CDR3 loop is CASSEDRLGLYGYTF. The CDR3 DNA is TGCGCCAGCAGTGAGGATCGTTTGGGGCTCTATGGCTACACCTTC.

This clonotype is judged medium-sized. V is TRBV12-3 or TRBV12-4 and J is TRBJ2-3; D might be TRBD2 (6 bases). The CDR3 totals 12 residues. Trimming took 4 bases from V and 6 from J, leaving 8 bases between them. Here the CDR3 DNA reads TGTGCCAGCAGTTCGGGGGTGGATACGCAGTATTTT. Amino acid sequence: CASSSGVDTQYF.

This clonotype came up many times. The chain has TRBV11-2 and TRBJ2-1; 11 bases are a match to TRBD2. CDR1 and CDR2 from the germline V gene are SGHAT and FQNNGV. This CDR3 is built from 17 residues. V was clipped by 5 bases and J by 5 bases; unmatched bases: 11. CDR3 sequence (DNA): TGTGCCAGCAGCGCGCGACTAGCGGGAAGGAAGGACAATGAGCAGTTCTTC. This encodes CASSARLAGRKDNEQFF. Full variable domain (remainder filled in from reference TRBV11-2 and TRBJ2-1): EAGVAQSPRYKIIEKRQSVAFWCNPISGHATLYWYQQILGQGPKLLIQFQNNGVVDDSQLPKDRFSAERLKGVDSTLKIQPAKLEDSAVYLCASSARLAGRKDNEQFFGPGTRLTVL.

This clonotype came up many times. The genes are TRBV18 and TRBJ2-7; 9 nucleotides line up with TRBD1. This CDR3 has 17 residues. Looked up from germline, CDR1 is KGHSH and CDR2 is LQKENI. With 4 bases clipped from V and 3 bases from J, the junction kept 13 bases outside the gene matches. CDR3 amino acids: CASSHRIDRGTLYEQYF. The CDR3 DNA reads TGTGCCAGCTCACACCGCATAGACAGGGGGACACTCTACGAGCAGTACTTC.

The J gene is TRBJ1-2, the V gene TRBV12-3 or TRBV12-4; perhaps TRBD1 as D (5 bases). Trimming removed 2 bases at V and 3 bases at J, with 7 bases between. The CDR3 length is 13 residues. CDR3 sequence: CASSLMGDYGYTF. The CDR3 nucleotides read TGTGCCAGCAGTTTAATGGGGGACTATGGCTACACCTTC.

Relative to its sample, this clonotype is medium-sized. V is TRBV20-1 and J is TRBJ1-2; D ambiguous. Looked up from germline, CDR1 is DFQATT and CDR2 is SNEGSKA (reference sequence). Between the trimmed V and J ends, which lost 5 bases and 5 bases, there was a span of 9 bases. CDR3 length: 11 residues. The CDR3 DNA reads TGCAGTGCTCGATACGGATATGGCTACACCTTC. It yields the protein CSARYGYGYTF.

This clonotype was counted at least ten times. The chain links TRBV27 to TRBJ2-2, with 9 nucleotides matching TRBD2. Trimming took 3 bases from V and 0 from J; bases not matched to a gene: 5. CDR1 and CDR2 (germline): MNHEY, SMNVEV (reference sequence). CDR3 length: 17 residues. CDR3 sequence reads: CASSLPPSGTNTGELFF. The CDR3 DNA reads as TGTGCCAGCAGTTTGCCCCCTAGCGGGACGAACACCGGGGAGCTGTTTTTT.

This clonotype has more than one count but fewer than ten. The chain links TRBV7-2 to TRBJ2-5; 8 nucleotides line up with TRBD1. Germline CDR1 reads SGHTA; CDR2 reads FQGNSA. After removal of 5 bases from V and 1 base from J, the junction contained 9 bases not matched to a gene. This CDR3 is 16 amino acids long. DNA of the CDR3: TGTGCCAGCAGCCGTACCGGGACAGGACTCCAAGAGACCCAGTACTTC. Translating gives CASSRTGTGLQETQYF. Variable domain in full (rest from reference TRBV7-2 and TRBJ2-5): GAGVSQSPSNKVTEKGKDVELRCDPISGHTALYWYRQSLGQGLEFLIYFQGNSAPDKSGLPSDRFSAERTGGSVSTLTIQRTQQEDSAVYLCASSRTGTGLQETQYFGPGTRLLVL.

This clonotype was picked up a small number of times. A much larger clone sits a single nucleotide away, making a read error possible. The CDR3 sequence is CASSEDRGRTDTQYF. The CDR3, as DNA: TGTGCCAGCAGTGAAGACAGGGGGCGCACAGATACGCAGTATTTT. The rearrangement joins TRBV6-1 to TRBJ2-3; 9 bases are shared with TRBD1. The CDR3 runs 15 residues. The V and J ends lost 1 base and 1 base, in that order; junction bases with no gene match: 0. From germline, CDR1 is MNHNS and CDR2 SASEGT.

This clonotype turned up a few times. The chain employs TRBV3-1 and TRBJ2-1; the D gene is possibly TRBD1 (5 bases). The V and J ends lost 1 base and 0 bases respectively, with 13 bases between them. The CDR3 sequence is 17 residues long. Germline assignment: CDR1 LGHDT and CDR2 YNNKEL (reference sequence). CDR3 sequence: CASSQVRGHSSYNEQFF. CDR3 sequence (DNA): TGTGCCAGCAGCCAAGTTAGGGGTCATAGCTCCTACAATGAGCAGTTCTTC.

About this clonotype itself: The germline gene is not matched at one end of the junction; a read error may be the cause. The CDR3 loop is CASQGDAYQETQCF. The DNA of the CDR3 is TGTGCCAGCCAAGGGGACGCGTACCAAGAGACCCAGTGCTTC. This sequence joins TRBV2 and TRBJ2-5, with D perhaps matching TRBD1 or TRBD2 (5 bases each). This CDR3 is built from 14 residues. The germline V gene has CDR1 SNHLY and CDR2 FYNNEI.

This clonotype was counted ten times or more. The chain couples TRBV19 to TRBJ1-2, with D perhaps matching TRBD1 (6 bases). The V gene lost 6 bases and the J gene lost 6 bases, with 20 bases spanning the gap. The length of the CDR3 is 15 residues. Germline CDR1 LNHDA, CDR2 SQIVND (reference sequence). CDR3 in amino acids: CASRTRSGGLHGYTF. CDR3 in DNA: TGTGCCAGTAGGACCCGCAGTGGGGGGCTCCATGGCTACACCTTC.

This clonotype has a count of ten or more. This chain uses TRBV7-9 with TRBJ2-7; TRBD2 matches 13 bases. Germline V CDR1 and CDR2: SEHNR, FQNEAQ (reference sequence). The V gene end was trimmed by 3 bases and the J gene end by 3 bases; junction bases not matched to a gene: 2. This CDR3 has 15 amino acids. CDR3 sequence reads: CASSLTSGRHYEQYV. The CDR3 DNA reads TGTGCCAGCAGCTTGACTAGCGGGAGGCACTACGAGCAGTACGTC.

At least ten counts were recorded for this clonotype. The chain is built from TRBV6-2 or TRBV6-3 and TRBJ1-5; D might be TRBD1 (6 bases). Germline assignment: CDR1 MNHEY and CDR2 SVGEGT. This CDR3 region has 14 residues. Trimming removed 2 bases from V and 10 bases from J, with 15 bases in between. The CDR3 loop is CASSYGGGAVPQHF. CDR3 nucleotide sequence: TGTGCCAGCAGTTACGGGGGCGGCGCTGTCCCCCAGCATTTT.

This clonotype is classed as medium-sized (0.01 to 0.1%). The chain recombines TRBV24-1 with TRBJ2-1, with 7 bases aligning to TRBD2. CDR3 length: 15 residues. Germline values: CDR1 KGHDR, CDR2 SFDVKD. V shed 7 bases, J shed 5 bases, and the junction held 10 bases outside the gene matches. CDR3 protein: CATRPAGTMNNEQFF. CDR3 DNA sequence: TGTGCCACCAGGCCCGCCGGGACTATGAACAATGAGCAGTTCTTC.

In this sample, this clonotype turned up many times. The chain links TRBV12-3 or TRBV12-4 to TRBJ2-1, with D uncertain. V lost 7 bases to trimming and J lost 6 bases, with 19 bases between them. The CDR3 is 15 amino acids. Here the CDR3 DNA reads TGTGCCAGCACAGGACCCCGGTTAACCGCCAATGAGCAGTTCTTC. Its translation: CASTGPRLTANEQFF.

V is TRBV11-2 and J is TRBJ1-4; TRBD1 agrees at 8 bases. This CDR3 has 15 residues. The V segment lost 2 bases and the J segment 4 bases; nucleotides outside the gene matches: 3. The germline gives CDR1 SGHAT, CDR2 FQNNGV. The CDR3 DNA is TGTGCCAGCAGCTTACAACAGGGGGGTAATGAAAAACTGTTTTTT. Amino acids: CASSLQQGGNEKLFF. Drawing the rest from reference TRBV11-2 and TRBJ1-4, the complete variable domain is EAGVAQSPRYKIIEKRQSVAFWCNPISGHATLYWYQQILGQGPKLLIQFQNNGVVDDSQLPKDRFSAERLKGVDSTLKIQPAKLEDSAVYLCASSLQQGGNEKLFFGSGTQLSVL.

In this sample, this clonotype turned up many times. This chain links TRBV7-3 with TRBJ2-1, with 8 bases fitting TRBD1. The CDR3 consists of 15 residues. Trimming took 2 bases from V and 8 from J; bases not matched to a gene: 8. CDR1 SGHTA and CDR2 FQGTGA come from the germline V gene. CDR3 bases: TGTGCCAGCAGCTTAGAGGGATACAGGGGGTATGAGCAGTTCTTC. Encoded protein: CASSLEGYRGYEQFF.

This clonotype is medium-sized by share. The chain combines TRBV7-9 with TRBJ2-3; TRBD2 aligns across 8 bases. The CDR3 runs 19 residues. J gave up 0 bases and V 5 bases, and 16 bases lay outside the gene matches. In germline, CDR1 is SEHNR, CDR2 FQNEAQ (reference sequence). In nucleotides, the CDR3 is TGTGCCAGCAGCCAAGAAACTAGCGGAGGATCCTTTAGCACAGATACGCAGTATTTT. It is translated as CASSQETSGGSFSTDTQYF. Full variable domain (remainder filled in from reference TRBV7-9 and TRBJ2-3): DTGVSQNPRHKITKRGQNVTFRCDPISEHNRLYWYRQTLGQGPEFLTYFQNEAQLEKSRLLSDRFSAERPKGSFSTLEIQRTEQGDSAMYLCASSQETSGGSFSTDTQYFGPGTRLTVL.